Described below is a single T cell receptor (beta chain) sequence and its context. The sample originates from a study of blood T cell repertoires in COVID-19. About the study: T cells, B-cell-depleted T cells, or PBMCs provided the cDNA or gDNA that served as material.

Methods used by the authors: Reference gene primer amplification gave nucleated cell count estimates. Using immunoSEQ multiplex PCR, the repertoire was profiled, and TCRdb retains in-frame clones only, with some absent. V, J and clone size are taken as reported in that table, and D and trimming were inferred from the DNA itself. The table lists 200,000 to 300,000 clones, 83% of them singletons. The ends were cut back, 5 bases at V and 5 bases at J, with 10 bases in the middle. The CDR3 spans 11 residues. In germline, CDR1 is DFQATT, CDR2 SNEGSKA (reference sequence). V and J are TRBV20-1 and TRBJ2-7; TRBD1 is a possible D gene (5 bases). The sequenced sample was peripheral blood. The sequence derives from a human donor in a cohort sampled during active COVID-19. The CDR3, as DNA: TGCAGTGCTGACAGAGATAACGAGCAGTACTTC. This gives the protein CSADRDNEQYF.